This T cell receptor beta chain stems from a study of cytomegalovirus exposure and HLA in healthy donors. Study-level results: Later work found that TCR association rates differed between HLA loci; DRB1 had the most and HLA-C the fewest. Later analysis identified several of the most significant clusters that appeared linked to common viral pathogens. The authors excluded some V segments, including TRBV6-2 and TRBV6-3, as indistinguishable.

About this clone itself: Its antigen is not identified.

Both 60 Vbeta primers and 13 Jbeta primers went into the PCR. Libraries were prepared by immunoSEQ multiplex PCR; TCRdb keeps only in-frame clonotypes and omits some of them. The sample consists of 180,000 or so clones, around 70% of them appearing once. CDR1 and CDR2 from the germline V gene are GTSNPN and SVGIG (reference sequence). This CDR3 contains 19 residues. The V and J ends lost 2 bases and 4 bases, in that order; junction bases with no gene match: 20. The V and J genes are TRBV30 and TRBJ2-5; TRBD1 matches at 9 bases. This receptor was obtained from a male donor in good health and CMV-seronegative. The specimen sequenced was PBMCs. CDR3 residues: CAWSFLAISDRGIGETQYF. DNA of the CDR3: TGTGCCTGGAGTTTTCTCGCTATATCAGACAGGGGGATAGGAGAGACCCAGTACTTC.